A selection of T cell receptor beta chains follows, all from one sample in a study of spatial heterogeneity in lung cancer. TCRdb passed the 5' RACE reads through MiXCR, listing each CDR3 protein once. Of 15,000 or so distinct CDR3 sequences in the sample, 10% to 14% were seen once. The sequences come from PBMCs, collected at surgery. These receptor sequences come from a female donor with early-stage non-small cell lung cancer. CDR3s include the opening cysteine and the closing phenylalanine or tryptophan. Each record gives: J gene, clone size, V gene, D gene, CDR3 length, CDR3 protein, CDR3 DNA. D genes are given only for firm matches. Expanded clones get a size class; other rows say once, few or many, or leave the size out.

TRBJ2-7 | many | TRBV29-1 | NA | 13 | CSVERGTSYEQYF | TGCAGCGTTGAACGGGGAACGTCCTACGAGCAGTACTTC
TRBJ2-2 | NA | TRBV30 | NA | 13 | CAWGGQNTGELFF | TGTGCCTGGGGGGGACAAAACACCGGGGAGCTGTTTTTT
TRBJ2-7 | medium-sized | TRBV7-9 | NA | 13 | CASSPRGGHEQYF | TGTGCCAGCAGCCCCAGGGGGGGCCACGAGCAGTACTTC
TRBJ1-6 | few | TRBV20-1 | NA | 11 | CSVDRNSPLHF | TGCAGTGTTGACAGGAATTCACCCCTCCACTTT
TRBJ2-5 | many | TRBV19 | TRBD1 | 16 | CASSATGQGRKETQYF | TGTGCCAGTAGTGCAACGGGACAGGGGCGAAAAGAGACCCAGTACTTC
TRBJ2-6 | many | TRBV24-1 | NA | 19 | CATSDLQRLRCSGANVLTF | TGTGCCACCAGTGATTTGCAAAGGCTCAGATGCTCTGGGGCCAACGTCCTGACTTTC
TRBJ1-1 | once | TRBV5-4 | NA | 15 | CASSPAWTVNTEAFF | TGTGCCAGCAGCCCGGCGTGGACAGTGAATACTGAAGCTTTCTTT
TRBJ2-1 | many | TRBV19 | NA | 14 | CASSPGTGYGEQFF | TGTGCCAGTAGTCCTGGGACGGGGTATGGTGAGCAGTTCTTC
TRBJ2-3 | many | TRBV14 | NA | 16 | CASSQLRGTNTDTQYF | TGTGCCAGCAGCCAACTCCGAGGAACCAACACAGATACGCAGTATTTT
TRBJ1-5 | many | TRBV6-6 | NA | 14 | CASSLRREEQPQHF | TGTGCCAGCAGTTTACGACGTGAAGAGCAGCCCCAGCATTTT
TRBJ2-3 | NA | TRBV30 | TRBD1 | 15 | CAWSDRGRPTDTQYF | TGTGCCTGGTCTGACAGGGGGCGACCCACAGATACGCAGTATTTT
TRBJ1-2 | many | TRBV9 | NA | 11 | CASSVAGRATF | TGTGCCAGCAGCGTAGCGGGCAGGGCGACCTTC
TRBJ1-2 | many | TRBV7-9 | NA | 12 | CASSFHTYGYTF | TGTGCCAGCAGCTTTCACACCTATGGCTACACCTTC
TRBJ1-2 | many | TRBV18 | NA | 13 | CASSLRETYGYTF | TGTGCCAGCTCCCTCAGGGAAACATATGGCTACACCTTC
TRBJ1-5 | many | TRBV6-1 | TRBD1 | 15 | CASSALGQVNQPQHF | TGTGCCAGCAGTGCACTCGGACAGGTGAATCAGCCCCAGCATTTT
TRBJ2-5 | NA | TRBV28 | NA | 14 | CASSLSQAQETQYF | TGTGCCAGCAGTTTATCCCAGGCCCAAGAGACCCAGTACTTC
TRBJ2-7 | NA | TRBV7-9 | NA | 12 | CASSSLSYEQYF | TGTGCCAGCAGCTCCCTTTCCTACGAGCAGTACTTC
TRBJ2-3 | many | TRBV5-1 | TRBD1 | 17 | CASSLGPRTGEKDTQYF | TGCGCCAGCAGCTTGGGACCTCGGACAGGGGAAAAGGATACGCAGTATTTT
TRBJ2-5 | many | TRBV18 | NA | 13 | CASSPGLQETQYF | TGTGCCAGCTCACCAGGACTCCAAGAGACCCAGTACTTC
TRBJ1-6 | few | TRBV4-1 | NA | 17 | CASSQVGEGSYNSPLHF | TGCGCCAGCAGCCAAGTGGGGGAAGGATCCTATAATTCACCCCTCCACTTT
TRBJ1-5 | few | TRBV28 | TRBD1 | 15 | CANSRNRGPNQPQHF | TGTGCCAACAGTCGGAACAGGGGACCCAATCAGCCCCAGCATTTT
TRBJ2-2 | many | TRBV4-2 | NA | 16 | CASSQGGGPDTGELFF | TGTGCCAGCAGCCAAGGTGGGGGGCCGGATACCGGGGAGCTGTTTTTT
TRBJ2-1 | many | TRBV9 | NA | 13 | CASSGGLWNEQFF | TGTGCCAGCAGCGGGGGGCTCTGGAATGAGCAGTTCTTC
TRBJ2-1 | many | TRBV5-1 | TRBD2 | 14 | CASSLVAGGHEQFF | TGCGCCAGCAGCTTAGTAGCGGGGGGGCATGAGCAGTTCTTC
TRBJ2-5 | many | TRBV10-3 | TRBD2 | 15 | CAISHSGGAGETQYF | TGTGCCATCAGTCATAGCGGGGGGGCCGGAGAGACCCAGTACTTC
TRBJ1-2 | few | TRBV3-1 | TRBD1 | 14 | CASSLNNRGRSYTF | TGTGCCAGCAGCCTAAACAACAGGGGTAGGAGCTACACCTTC
TRBJ2-1 | NA | TRBV19 | TRBD1 | 14 | CASHRQGIRNEQFF | TGTGCCAGCCACCGACAGGGAATTAGAAATGAGCAGTTCTTC
TRBJ1-6 | few | TRBV12-3/TRBV12-4 | NA | 13 | CASSLQGNSPLHF | TGTGCCAGCAGTTTACAGGGAAACTCACCCCTCCACTTT
TRBJ1-2 | NA | TRBV6-5 | TRBD1 | 18 | CASRGEKESRGPFYGYTF | TGTGCCAGCAGAGGAGAGAAGGAGAGCAGGGGGCCCTTCTATGGCTACACCTTC
TRBJ1-5 | many | TRBV7-2 | NA | 15 | CASSLRGARNQPQHF | TGTGCCAGCAGCTTACGGGGGGCTCGCAATCAGCCCCAGCATTTT
TRBJ2-1 | many | TRBV11-2 | NA | 17 | CASSSPLGRGGGDEQFF | TGTGCCAGCAGCTCCCCCCTTGGCAGGGGTGGGGGTGATGAGCAGTTCTTC
TRBJ1-5 | many | TRBV30 | NA | 15 | CAWSVYGLRNQPQHF | TGTGCCTGGAGTGTGTACGGCTTAAGGAATCAGCCCCAGCATTTT
TRBJ1-5 | many | TRBV19 | NA | 15 | CASRVKTVSNQPQHF | TGTGCCAGTCGCGTTAAGACAGTTAGCAATCAGCCCCAGCATTTT
TRBJ2-3 | NA | TRBV2 | TRBD1 | 15 | CASSRDRGVADTQYF | TGTGCCAGCAGTAGGGACAGGGGGGTCGCAGATACGCAGTATTTT
TRBJ2-5 | many | TRBV7-9 | NA | 15 | CASSFGSSSIETQYF | TGTGCCAGCAGCTTTGGCAGTTCATCCATCGAGACCCAGTACTTC
TRBJ2-1 | many | TRBV28 | TRBD2 | 17 | CASSSPRGRASGPEQFF | TGTGCCAGCAGTTCCCCGCGGGGGCGGGCTAGCGGGCCTGAGCAGTTCTTC
TRBJ2-4 | many | TRBV7-9 | NA | 16 | CASSLGPSGAKNIQYF | TGTGCCAGCAGCTTAGGGCCCTCAGGGGCCAAAAACATTCAGTACTTC
TRBJ1-4 | many | TRBV4-1 | NA | 15 | CASSQASATNEKLFF | TGCGCCAGCAGCCAAGCATCTGCAACTAATGAAAAACTGTTTTTT
TRBJ1-1 | NA | TRBV29-1 | TRBD1 | 13 | CSASDRANTEAFF | TGCAGCGCCTCGGACAGGGCGAACACTGAAGCTTTCTTT
TRBJ1-6 | many | TRBV30 | TRBD1 | 15 | CAWSRTGGVNSPLHF | TGTGCCTGGAGTCGGACAGGGGGCGTTAATTCACCCCTCCACTTT
TRBJ2-1 | many | TRBV5-5 | TRBD1 | 16 | CASSTDRGVRHNEQFF | TGTGCCAGCAGCACAGACAGGGGTGTTCGGCACAATGAGCAGTTCTTC
TRBJ1-1 | many | TRBV9 | NA | 10 | CASRPTEAFF | TGTGCCAGCAGGCCCACTGAAGCTTTCTTT
TRBJ2-7 | few | TRBV27 | NA | 13 | CASTSQNSYEQYF | TGTGCCAGCACCTCACAGAATTCCTACGAGCAGTACTTC
TRBJ2-5 | many | TRBV4-1 | TRBD1 | 15 | CASSRGQGALETQYF | TGCGCCAGCAGCCGAGGACAGGGGGCCTTAGAGACCCAGTACTTC
TRBJ2-1 | many | TRBV7-9 | TRBD2 | 17 | CASTKAPKAGPRNEQFF | TGTGCCAGCACCAAAGCTCCCAAAGCGGGGCCGCGGAATGAGCAGTTCTTC
TRBJ1-5 | medium-sized | TRBV7-2 | NA | 13 | CASSLRTNQPQHF | TGTGCCAGCAGCTTAAGGACTAATCAGCCCCAGCATTTT
TRBJ1-5 | few | TRBV28 | NA | 12 | CALAQGNQPQHF | TGTGCCCTTGCCCAGGGCAATCAGCCCCAGCATTTT
TRBJ1-5 | many | TRBV19 | TRBD1 | 15 | CASSVRTGGIQPQHF | TGTGCCAGTAGTGTCCGGACAGGGGGGATTCAGCCCCAGCATTTT
TRBJ2-7 | many | TRBV6-5 | NA | 15 | CASSRWGALNYEQYF | TGTGCCAGCAGCCGCTGGGGAGCTTTAAACTACGAGCAGTACTTC
TRBJ2-1 | many | TRBV20-1 | TRBD2 | 14 | CSARTSPARNEQFF | TGCAGTGCCCGGACTAGCCCAGCGAGGAATGAGCAGTTCTTC
TRBJ2-5 | NA | TRBV18 | NA | 13 | CASSPGQQETQYF | TGTGCCAGCTCACCTGGACAGCAAGAGACCCAGTACTTC
TRBJ2-1 | many | TRBV14 | TRBD1 | 14 | CASSQELVGTAQFF | TGTGCCAGCAGCCAAGAACTAGTCGGGACAGCGCAGTTCTTC
TRBJ2-3 | medium-sized | TRBV12-3/TRBV12-4 | NA | 16 | CASSWQGPYGTDTQYF | TGTGCCAGCAGCTGGCAGGGACCCTACGGCACAGATACGCAGTATTTT
TRBJ1-2 | many | TRBV5-6 | TRBD1 | 14 | CASFGQGLDYGYTF | TGTGCCAGTTTCGGACAGGGCCTTGACTATGGCTACACCTTC
TRBJ2-1 | many | TRBV20-1 | TRBD2 | 11 | CSEGSGGEQFF | TGCAGTGAAGGGAGCGGGGGTGAGCAGTTCTTC